This paragraph reports one TCR beta chain. Its target is not known. This entry comes from a study of radiation and T cells in renal cell carcinoma. Study information: Nephrectomy followed 15 Gy stereotactic body radiation by 4 weeks. Study findings and constraints: Without pretreatment biopsies, baseline tumor clonotype presence was undetermined.

TCRdb's copy holds only in-frame clones and misses some; the assay was immunoSEQ multiplex PCR. The sample lists some 150,000 clones; roughly 85% were seen once. Time point described: baseline pretreatment blood. The treatment: 15 Gy SBRT to primary tumor, nephrectomy 4 weeks later. After SBRT, blood was collected at 2 and 4 weeks, plus baseline. The tumor was a clear cell renal cell carcinoma. Sequences were derived from blood, sampled from a patient whose treatment included radiotherapy and nephrectomy. The sequence came from a woman between 50 and 59 years old with renal cell carcinoma.

The CDR3 protein is CASSFGTSGGARQTQYF. For the CDR3, the DNA is TGTGCCAGCAGCTTCGGGACTAGCGGGGGGGCCAGACAGACCCAGTACTTC. This chain uses TRBV5-8 with TRBJ2-5; TRBD2 matches 16 bases. Germline V CDR1 and CDR2: SGHTS, YDEGEE. The CDR3 runs to 17 residues. Germline trimming cut 2 bases from V and 6 bases from J; bases unmatched to any gene: 7.